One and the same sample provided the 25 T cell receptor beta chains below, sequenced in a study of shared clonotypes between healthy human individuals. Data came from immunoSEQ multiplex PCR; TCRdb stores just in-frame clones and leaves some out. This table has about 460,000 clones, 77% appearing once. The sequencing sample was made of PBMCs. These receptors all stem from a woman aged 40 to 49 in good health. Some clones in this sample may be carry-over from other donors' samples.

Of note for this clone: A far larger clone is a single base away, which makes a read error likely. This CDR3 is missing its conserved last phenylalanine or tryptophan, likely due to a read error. CDR3 protein: CASTPGDYGYTL. CDR3 nucleotides: TGTGCCAGCACCCCAGGGGACTATGGCTACACCCTC. The chain has TRBV7-9 and TRBJ1-2, with D perhaps matching TRBD1 (6 bases). The CDR3 consists of 12 residues. V was shortened by 7 bases and J by 3 bases, with 9 bases between the two germline ends. Germline V gene sequence: CDR1 SEHNR, CDR2 FQNEAQ (reference sequence).

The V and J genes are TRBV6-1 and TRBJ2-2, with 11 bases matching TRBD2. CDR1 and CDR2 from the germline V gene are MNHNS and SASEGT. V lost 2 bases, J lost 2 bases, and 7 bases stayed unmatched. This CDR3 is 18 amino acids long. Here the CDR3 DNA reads TGTGCCAGCAGTGAACGGCTAGCGGGAGGACCCAACACCGGGGAGCTGTTTTTT. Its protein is CASSERLAGGPNTGELFF.

The CDR3 protein is CATSRPGQGFYEQYF. CDR3 DNA sequence: TGTGCCACCAGCAGGCCGGGACAGGGGTTCTACGAGCAGTACTTC. V usage is TRBV15 and J usage is TRBJ2-7; 10 bases line up with TRBD1. The length of the CDR3 is 15 residues. Germline V gene data show CDR1 as LNHNV and CDR2 as YYDKDF (reference sequence). V shed 3 bases, J shed 3 bases, and the junction held 5 bases outside the gene matches.

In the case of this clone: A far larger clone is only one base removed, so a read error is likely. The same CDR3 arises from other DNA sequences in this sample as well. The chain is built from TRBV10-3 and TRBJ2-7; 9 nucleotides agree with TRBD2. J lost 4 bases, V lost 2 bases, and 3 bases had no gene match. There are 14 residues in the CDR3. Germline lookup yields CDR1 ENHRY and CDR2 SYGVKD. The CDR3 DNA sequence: TGTGCCATCAGTGAGACCAGCGGGAGGTACGAGCAGTACTTC. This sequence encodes CAISETSGRYEQYF.

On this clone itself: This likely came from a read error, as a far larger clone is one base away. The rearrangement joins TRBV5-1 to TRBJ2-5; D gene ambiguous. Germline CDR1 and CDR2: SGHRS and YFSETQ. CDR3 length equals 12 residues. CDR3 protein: CSSSLGLETQYF. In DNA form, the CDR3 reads TGCTCCAGCAGCTTGGGATTGGAGACCCAGTACTTC.

DNA of the CDR3: TGTGCCAGCAGTTTCACACTAGCGGGAGGGGGGGATACGCAGTATTTT. Translated, it gives CASSFTLAGGGDTQYF. The chain has TRBV27 and TRBJ2-3; TRBD2 aligns across 13 bases. V trimming: 3 bases; J trimming: 6 bases; junction bases outside the gene matches: 6. Germline CDR1 MNHEY, CDR2 SMNVEV (reference sequence). The CDR3 contains 16 residues.

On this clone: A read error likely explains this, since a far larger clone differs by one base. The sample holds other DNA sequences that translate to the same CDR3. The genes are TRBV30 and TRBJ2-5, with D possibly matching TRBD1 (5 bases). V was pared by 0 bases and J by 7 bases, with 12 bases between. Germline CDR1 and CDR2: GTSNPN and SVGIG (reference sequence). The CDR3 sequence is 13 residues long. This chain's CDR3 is CAWSVLQGGTQYF. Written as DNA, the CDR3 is TGTGCCTGGAGTGTATTGCAGGGTGGGACCCAGTACTTC.

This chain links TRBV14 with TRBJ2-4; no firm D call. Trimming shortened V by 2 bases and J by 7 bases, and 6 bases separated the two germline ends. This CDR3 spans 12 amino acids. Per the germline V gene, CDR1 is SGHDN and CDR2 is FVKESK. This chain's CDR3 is CASSQSGNIQYF. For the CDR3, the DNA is TGTGCCAGCAGCCAATCGGGTAACATTCAGTACTTC.

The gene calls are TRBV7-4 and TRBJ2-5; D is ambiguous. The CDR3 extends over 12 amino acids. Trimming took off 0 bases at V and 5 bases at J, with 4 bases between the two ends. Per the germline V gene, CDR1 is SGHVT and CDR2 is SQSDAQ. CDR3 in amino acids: CASSLAIETQYF. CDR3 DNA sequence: TGTGCCAGCAGCTTAGCGATCGAGACCCAGTACTTC.

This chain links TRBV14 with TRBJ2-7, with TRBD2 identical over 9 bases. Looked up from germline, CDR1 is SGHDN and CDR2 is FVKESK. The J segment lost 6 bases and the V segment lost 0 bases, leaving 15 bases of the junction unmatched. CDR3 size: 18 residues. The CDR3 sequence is CASSQDPPRREGRIEQYF. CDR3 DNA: TGTGCCAGCAGCCAAGATCCGCCCCGGCGGGAGGGCCGCATCGAGCAGTACTTC.

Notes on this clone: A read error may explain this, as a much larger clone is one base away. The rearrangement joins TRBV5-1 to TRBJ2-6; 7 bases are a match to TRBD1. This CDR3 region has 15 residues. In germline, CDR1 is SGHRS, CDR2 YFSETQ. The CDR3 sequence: CASSLDRVGVNVLTF. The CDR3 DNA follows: TGCGCCAGCAGCCTCGACAGGGTTGGGGTCAACGTCCTGACTTTC. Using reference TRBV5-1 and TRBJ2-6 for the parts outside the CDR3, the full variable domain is KAGVTQTPRYLIKTRGQQVTLSCSPISGHRSVSWYQQTPGQGLQFLFEYFSETQRNKGNFPGRFSGRQFSNSRSEMNVSTLELGDSALYLCASSLDRVGVNVLTFGAGSRLTVL.

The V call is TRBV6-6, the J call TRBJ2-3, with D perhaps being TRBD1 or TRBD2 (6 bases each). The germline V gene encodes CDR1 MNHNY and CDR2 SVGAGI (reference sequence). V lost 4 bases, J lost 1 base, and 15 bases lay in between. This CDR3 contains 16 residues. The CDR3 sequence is CASSSLGGIGTDTQYF. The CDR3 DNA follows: TGTGCCAGCAGTTCCCTCGGGGGCATTGGCACAGATACGCAGTATTTT.

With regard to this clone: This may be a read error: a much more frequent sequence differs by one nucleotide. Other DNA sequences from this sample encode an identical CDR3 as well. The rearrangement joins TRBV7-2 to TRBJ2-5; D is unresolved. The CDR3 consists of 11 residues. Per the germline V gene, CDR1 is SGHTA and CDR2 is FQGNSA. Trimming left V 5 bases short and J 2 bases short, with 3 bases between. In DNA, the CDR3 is TGTGCCAGCAGCGTACAAGAGACCCAGTACTTC. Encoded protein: CASSVQETQYF.

The CDR3 sequence is CAWSLDDTEAFF. The CDR3 coding sequence is TGTGCCTGGAGCCTGGACGACACTGAAGCTTTCTTT. V gene TRBV30 combines with J gene TRBJ1-1; no reliable D call. The CDR3 is 12 amino acids. Per the germline V gene, CDR1 is GTSNPN and CDR2 is SVGIG (reference sequence). Trimming took 3 bases from V and 3 from J, leaving 8 bases between them.

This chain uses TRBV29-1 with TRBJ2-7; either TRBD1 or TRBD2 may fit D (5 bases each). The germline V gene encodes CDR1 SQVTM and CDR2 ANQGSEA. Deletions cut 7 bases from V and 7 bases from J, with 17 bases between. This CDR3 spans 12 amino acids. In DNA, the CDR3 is TGCAGCGCCAGGGACGCCGGCGGTGAGCAGTACTTC. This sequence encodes CSARDAGGEQYF.

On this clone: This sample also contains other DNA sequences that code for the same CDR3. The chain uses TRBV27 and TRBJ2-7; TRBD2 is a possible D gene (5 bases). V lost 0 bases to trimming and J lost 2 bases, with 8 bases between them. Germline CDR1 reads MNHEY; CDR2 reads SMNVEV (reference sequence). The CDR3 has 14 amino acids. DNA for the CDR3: TGTGCCAGCAGTTTATCGACGGGAACCTACGAGCAGTACTTC. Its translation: CASSLSTGTYEQYF.

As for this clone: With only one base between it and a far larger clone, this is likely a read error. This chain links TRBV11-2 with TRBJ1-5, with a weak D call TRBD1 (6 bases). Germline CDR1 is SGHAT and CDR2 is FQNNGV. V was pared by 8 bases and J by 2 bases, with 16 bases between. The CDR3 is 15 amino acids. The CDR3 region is CASGPIGGRNQPQHF. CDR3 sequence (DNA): TGTGCCAGCGGCCCCATAGGGGGACGCAATCAGCCCCAGCATTTT.

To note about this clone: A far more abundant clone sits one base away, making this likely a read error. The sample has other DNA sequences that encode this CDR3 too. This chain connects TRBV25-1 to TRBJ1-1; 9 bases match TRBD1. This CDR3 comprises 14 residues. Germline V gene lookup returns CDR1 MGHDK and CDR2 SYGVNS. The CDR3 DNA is TGCGCCAGCATTAAACAGGGGGCGCAAACTGAAGCTTTCTTT. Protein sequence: CASIKQGAQTEAFF.

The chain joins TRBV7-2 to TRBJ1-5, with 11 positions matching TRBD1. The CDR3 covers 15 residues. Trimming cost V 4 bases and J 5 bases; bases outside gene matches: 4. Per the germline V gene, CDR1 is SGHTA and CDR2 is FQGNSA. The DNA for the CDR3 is TGTGCCAGCAGCTCCTGGACAGGGGGCCATCAGCCCCAGCATTTT. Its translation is CASSSWTGGHQPQHF.

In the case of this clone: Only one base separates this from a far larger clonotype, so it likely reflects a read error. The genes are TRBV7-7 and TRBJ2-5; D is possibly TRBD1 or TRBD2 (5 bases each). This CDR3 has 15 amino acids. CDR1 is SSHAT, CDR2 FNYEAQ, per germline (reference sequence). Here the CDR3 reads CAGSLASAEGETQYF. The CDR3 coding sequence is TGTGCTGGCAGCTTAGCATCGGCAGAGGGGGAGACCCAGTACTTC. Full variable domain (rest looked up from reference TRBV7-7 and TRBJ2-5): GAGVSQSPRYKVTKRGQDVTLRCDPISSHATLYWYQQALGQGPEFLTYFNYEAQPDKSGLPSDRFSAERPEGSISTLTIQRTEQRDSAMYRCAGSLASAEGETQYFGPGTRLLVL.

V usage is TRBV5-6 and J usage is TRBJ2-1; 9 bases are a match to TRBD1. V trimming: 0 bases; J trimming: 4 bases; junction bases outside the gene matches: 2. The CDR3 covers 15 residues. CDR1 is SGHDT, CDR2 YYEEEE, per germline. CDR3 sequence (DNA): TGTGCCAGCAGCTTGGACAGGGGGCCTTACAATGAGCAGTTCTTC. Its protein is CASSLDRGPYNEQFF.

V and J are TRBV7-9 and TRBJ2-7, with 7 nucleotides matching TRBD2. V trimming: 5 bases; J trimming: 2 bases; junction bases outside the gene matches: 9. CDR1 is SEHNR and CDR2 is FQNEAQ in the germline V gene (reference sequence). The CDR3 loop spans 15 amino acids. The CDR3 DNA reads TGTGCCAGCAGCCCCCCTAGCGGCAGCGCCTACGAGCAGTACTTC. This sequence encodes CASSPPSGSAYEQYF.

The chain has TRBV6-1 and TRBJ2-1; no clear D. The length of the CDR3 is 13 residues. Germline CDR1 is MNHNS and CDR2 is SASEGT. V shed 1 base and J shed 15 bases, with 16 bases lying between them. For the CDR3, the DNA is TGTGCCAGCAGTGAAGGACCCCGGATTTTGGGGTTCTTC. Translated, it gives CASSEGPRILGFF.

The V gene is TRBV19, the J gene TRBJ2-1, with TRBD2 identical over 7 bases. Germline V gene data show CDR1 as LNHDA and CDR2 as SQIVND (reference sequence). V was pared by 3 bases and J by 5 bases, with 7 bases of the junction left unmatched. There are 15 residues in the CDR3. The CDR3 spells CASSIWASGNNEQFF. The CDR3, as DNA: TGTGCCAGTAGTATCTGGGCTAGCGGAAACAATGAGCAGTTCTTC.

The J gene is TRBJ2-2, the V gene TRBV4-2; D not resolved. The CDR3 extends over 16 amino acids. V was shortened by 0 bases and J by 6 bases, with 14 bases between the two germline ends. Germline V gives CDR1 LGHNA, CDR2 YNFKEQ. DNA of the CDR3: TGTGCCAGCAGCCAAGATCTTCCTAGTTGGTCCGGGGAGCTGTTTTTT. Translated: CASSQDLPSWSGELFF.